Listed below are T cell receptor beta chains from one sample, sequenced in a study of CD8+CD57+ T cells in acquired aplastic anemia. Via MiXCR, TCRdb re-called the reads, giving one row per CDR3 protein. The sample holds over 150,000 distinct CDR3 sequences, around 75% seen once. The sequenced sample consisted of sorted CD4+, CD8+, or CD8+CD57+ T cells (not recorded which) from PBMCs. Receptors originate from a human donor with aplastic anemia. Each CDR3 is given with its conserved first and last residue. Fields, in order: V gene, J gene, D gene, clone size, CDR3 protein, CDR3 DNA. D genes are given only for firm matches. Clone sizes are given selectively: once, few, many, or a class where the clone is expanded.

V: TRBV7-2
J: TRBJ2-1
D: .
size: .
CDR3: CASSLGLGYEQFF
DNA: TGTGCCAGCAGCTTAGGTCTTGGCTATGAGCAGTTCTTC

V: TRBV25-1
J: TRBJ1-1
D: .
size: .
CDR3: CASSAPVGQGNTEAFF
DNA: TGTGCCAGCAGCGCCCCTGTAGGGCAAGGGAACACTGAAGCTTTCTTT

V: TRBV20-1
J: TRBJ2-7
D: .
size: .
CDR3: CSAPMRKSYEQYF
DNA: TGCAGTGCTCCCATGAGGAAGTCCTACGAGCAGTACTTC

V: TRBV20-1
J: TRBJ2-7
D: .
size: few
CDR3: CSARDQATTYEQYF
DNA: TGCAGTGCTAGAGATCAGGCCACCACCTACGAGCAGTACTTC

V: TRBV10-3
J: TRBJ2-5
D: .
size: few
CDR3: CAISESQGPYGETQYF
DNA: TGTGCCATCAGTGAGAGCCAGGGGCCCTACGGGGAGACCCAGTACTTC

V: TRBV7-2
J: TRBJ2-5
D: .
size: .
CDR3: CASSSLETQYF
DNA: TGTGCCAGCAGCTCTCTTGAGACCCAGTACTTC

V: TRBV5-8
J: TRBJ2-3
D: .
size: .
CDR3: CASSFRREGTDTQYF
DNA: TGTGCCAGCAGCTTCCGCAGGGAAGGCACAGATACGCAGTATTTT

V: TRBV11-2
J: TRBJ2-2
D: .
size: .
CDR3: CASSSLLSGTGELFF
DNA: TGTGCCAGCAGCTCTTTGTTAAGCGGTACCGGGGAGCTGTTTTTT

V: TRBV19
J: TRBJ2-7
D: .
size: .
CDR3: CASSLGSTGLYEQYF
DNA: TGTGCCAGTAGCCTCGGGTCCACAGGGCTCTACGAGCAGTACTTC

V: TRBV7-4
J: TRBJ2-3
D: TRBD2
size: .
CDR3: CASSQDWAVLAGGNTQYF
DNA: TGTGCCAGCAGCCAAGATTGGGCCGTGTTAGCGGGGGGGAATACGCAGTATTTT

V: TRBV20-1
J: TRBJ1-4
D: .
size: .
CDR3: CSAPAPNEKLFF
DNA: TGCAGTGCCCCCGCCCCTAATGAAAAACTGTTTTTT

V: TRBV6-1
J: TRBJ2-7
D: TRBD2
size: .
CDR3: CASSYPGLAGLLTHEQYF
DNA: TGTGCCAGCAGTTACCCTGGACTAGCAGGCCTCCTAACCCACGAGCAGTACTTC

V: TRBV4-3
J: TRBJ2-7
D: .
size: .
CDR3: CASSQGGARKDEQYF
DNA: TGCGCCAGCAGCCAAGGGGGGGCGCGTAAGGACGAGCAGTACTTC

V: TRBV7-3
J: TRBJ2-5
D: .
size: .
CDR3: CASSLVAQETQYF
DNA: TGTGCCAGCAGCTTAGTAGCCCAAGAGACCCAGTACTTC

V: TRBV24-1
J: TRBJ2-6
D: .
size: .
CDR3: CATTLVPDKADVLTF
DNA: TGTGCCACCACCCTCGTACCGGACAAAGCTGACGTCCTGACTTTC

V: TRBV6-6
J: TRBJ1-5
D: TRBD1
size: many
CDR3: CASSYSSGGRGLGLGINQPQHF
DNA: TGTGCCAGCAGTTACAGTTCGGGTGGCAGGGGGCTCGGGTTGGGGATCAATCAGCCCCAGCATTTT

V: TRBV15
J: TRBJ1-6
D: .
size: few
CDR3: CATSRQGNSPLHF
DNA: TGTGCCACCAGCAGACAGGGGAATTCACCCCTCCACTTT

V: TRBV29-1
J: TRBJ2-2
D: TRBD2
size: .
CDR3: CSVGGGSGTGELFF
DNA: TGCAGCGTTGGCGGCGGGAGCGGCACCGGGGAGCTGTTTTTT

V: TRBV14
J: TRBJ1-2
D: .
size: .
CDR3: CASSHWTDESYGYTF
DNA: TGTGCCAGCAGCCACTGGACGGACGAATCCTATGGCTACACCTTC

V: TRBV2
J: TRBJ2-5
D: .
size: .
CDR3: CATQAKKETQYF
DNA: TGTGCCACACAGGCAAAGAAAGAGACCCAGTACTTC

V: TRBV7-6
J: TRBJ2-1
D: .
size: .
CDR3: CASGAGGPEEQFF
DNA: TGTGCCAGCGGCGCAGGGGGGCCGGAGGAGCAGTTCTTC

V: TRBV19
J: TRBJ1-2
D: .
size: few
CDR3: CASSIAAGAYDYTF
DNA: TGTGCCAGTAGTATAGCGGCAGGGGCGTATGACTACACCTTC

V: TRBV7-9
J: TRBJ2-5
D: TRBD2
size: .
CDR3: CASSHTPAGGRETQYF
DNA: TGCGCCAGCAGCCACACTCCAGCGGGGGGGCGTGAGACCCAGTACTTC

V: TRBV29-1
J: TRBJ2-1
D: .
size: few
CDR3: CSVPELSSYNEQFF
DNA: TGCAGCGTTCCCGAACTTAGCTCCTACAATGAGCAGTTCTTC

V: TRBV6-4
J: TRBJ1-3
D: TRBD1
size: .
CDR3: CASSDSGGGDGYTIYF
DNA: TGTGCCAGCAGTGACTCAGGAGGGGGCGATGGCTACACCATATATTTT

V: TRBV10-3
J: TRBJ1-5
D: .
size: once
CDR3: CAISEGQNQPQHF
DNA: TGTGCCATCAGTGAGGGACAGAATCAGCCCCAGCATTTT

V: TRBV14
J: TRBJ1-2
D: .
size: .
CDR3: CASSPNMLSYTF
DNA: TGTGCCAGCAGCCCCAATATGTTATCCTACACCTTC

V: TRBV9
J: TRBJ2-1
D: .
size: .
CDR3: CASSQSPWDEQFF
DNA: TGTGCCAGCAGCCAATCACCCTGGGATGAGCAGTTCTTC

V: TRBV5-1
J: TRBJ2-1
D: TRBD2
size: .
CDR3: CASSLEGLAGVDEQFF
DNA: TGCGCCAGCAGCTTAGAGGGACTAGCGGGAGTCGATGAGCAGTTCTTC

V: TRBV9
J: TRBJ2-6
D: TRBD1
size: .
CDR3: CASSSDRAPGANVLTF
DNA: TGTGCCAGCAGCTCGGACAGGGCGCCTGGGGCCAACGTCCTGACTTTC

V: TRBV14
J: TRBJ1-2
D: .
size: few
CDR3: CASSQDNRGRGYGYTF
DNA: TGTGCCAGCAGCCAAGATAACCGGGGGCGAGGCTATGGCTACACCTTC

V: TRBV10-3
J: TRBJ2-2
D: TRBD1
size: .
CDR3: CAIGQTGGRAGGELFF
DNA: TGTGCCATCGGACAAACAGGGGGACGTGCTGGCGGGGAGCTGTTTTTT